These 16 T cell receptor beta chains were all obtained from the same sample, sequenced in a study of T cell clonotyping in hematopoietic cell transplantation. Clones were sequenced by immunoSEQ multiplex PCR, and TCRdb holds only the in-frame ones, with some missing. Seen here are some 40,000 clones, 94% observed once, and the top ten hold about 0.81%. The sequenced sample consisted of peripheral blood mononuclear cells. Every receptor here comes from a woman aged 50 to 65 in good health. Some clones in this sample may be carry-over from other donors' samples.

This sequence joins TRBV5-4 and TRBJ1-1; D unclear. Germline V gene lookup returns CDR1 SGHNT and CDR2 YYREEE (reference sequence). CDR3 length equals 14 residues. V lost 5 bases and J lost 4, with 15 bases in between. CDR3 coding DNA: TGTGCCAGCAGTTCCTCCGCGGACGCCACTGAAGCTTTCTTT. Its protein product is CASSSSADATEAFF.

V usage is TRBV7-2 and J usage is TRBJ1-2, with 7 bases matching TRBD1. With 3 bases clipped from V and 7 bases from J, the junction kept 8 bases outside the gene matches. The CDR3 is 14 amino acids. The V gene's germline CDR1 is SGHTA and CDR2 FQGNSA. The CDR3 region is CASSFSDREGGYTF. CDR3 nucleotide sequence: TGTGCCAGCAGCTTCTCTGACAGGGAGGGTGGCTACACCTTC.

V gene TRBV5-4 combines with J gene TRBJ1-4, with D possibly being TRBD1 (5 bases). The V end lost 4 bases, the J end lost 8 bases, and 12 bases lay between the germline ends. The germline gives CDR1 SGHNT, CDR2 YYREEE (reference sequence). This CDR3 comprises 13 residues. Written as DNA, the CDR3 is TGTGCCAGCAGCAGGGAGGGGCGAGAAAAACTGTTTTTT. It codes for CASSREGREKLFF.

This rearrangement joins TRBV19 to TRBJ1-6, with D possibly being TRBD1 (5 bases). Germline CDR1 and CDR2: LNHDA and SQIVND (reference sequence). The V and J ends lost 11 bases and 7 bases respectively, with 18 bases between them. This CDR3 is 14 amino acids long. The CDR3 DNA sequence: TGTGCCGCGTCCCTCCGGGACCCCAATTCACCCCTCCACTTT. Its translation is CAASLRDPNSPLHF.

V is TRBV6-1 and J is TRBJ1-2, with 7 nucleotides matching TRBD1. The ends lost 3 bases at V and 5 bases at J; junction bases unmatched: 6. The CDR3 has 14 amino acids. Germline V gene data show CDR1 as MNHNS and CDR2 as SASEGT. This chain's CDR3 is CASSETGTAYGYTF. Written as DNA, the CDR3 is TGTGCCAGCAGTGAGACCGGGACAGCATATGGCTACACCTTC.

This rearrangement joins TRBV15 to TRBJ2-4; D could derive from TRBD1 or TRBD2 (5 bases each). The CDR3 length is 13 residues. V lost 7 bases and J lost 8, with 15 bases in between. CDR1 and CDR2 (germline): LNHNV, YYDKDF (reference sequence). The CDR3 spells CATTPTGLDIQYF. The CDR3 DNA follows: TGTGCCACCACCCCGACGGGGCTAGACATTCAGTACTTC.

The V and J genes are TRBV4-2 and TRBJ1-2; TRBD1 agrees at 11 bases. Germline V gene data show CDR1 as LGHNA and CDR2 as YNFKEQ. Trimming took 6 bases from V and 7 from J; bases not matched to a gene: 1. The CDR3 consists of 12 residues. The CDR3 sequence is CASRDRGLGYTF. The CDR3 DNA reads TGTGCCAGCAGGGACAGGGGGCTTGGCTACACCTTC.

The CDR3 nucleotides read TGTGCCAGCAGCTTAATAGCGGGGTACACCGGGGAGCTGTTTTTT. Its protein product is CASSLIAGYTGELFF. The V call is TRBV7-2, the J call TRBJ2-2; 8 nucleotides agree with TRBD2. Germline V gene sequence: CDR1 SGHTA, CDR2 FQGNSA. This CDR3 contains 15 residues. V lost 2 bases, J lost 3 bases, and 2 bases stayed unmatched.

This chain uses TRBV7-9 with TRBJ2-3; 8 bases align to TRBD2. This CDR3 has 13 amino acids. The germline CDR1 and CDR2 sequences are SEHNR and FQNEAQ (reference sequence). J gave up 6 bases and V 6 bases, and 5 bases lay outside the gene matches. Here the CDR3 reads CASRLSGEDTQYF. CDR3 DNA: TGTGCCAGCAGACTTAGCGGGGAGGATACGCAGTATTTT.

Written as DNA, the CDR3 is TGTGCCAGCAGTGAGGAATCGACCGGGGAGCTGTTTTTT. Its translation is CASSEESTGELFF. V usage is TRBV6-6 and J usage is TRBJ2-2, with D hard to call. Deletions cut 5 bases from V and 5 bases from J, with 9 bases between. Germline CDR1 and CDR2: MNHNY and SVGAGI (reference sequence). The CDR3 runs 13 residues.

J is TRBJ1-3 and V is TRBV28, with D unclear. This CDR3 spans 14 amino acids. Between the trimmed V and J ends, which lost 6 bases and 0 bases, there was a span of 9 bases. In germline, CDR1 is MDHEN, CDR2 SYDVKM. CDR3 bases: TGTGCCAGCAGCTACTTAAGCTCTGGAAACACCATATATTTT. Translation gives CASSYLSSGNTIYF.

The chain links TRBV19 to TRBJ1-2; the D is unclear. The CDR3 is made up of 12 amino acids. The V gene's germline CDR1 is LNHDA and CDR2 SQIVND (reference sequence). The V end was cut by 6 bases, the J end by 7 bases, with 12 bases between. The CDR3 DNA is TGTGCCAGTAGCCCTAAGACCGGTGGCTACACCTTC. Amino acids: CASSPKTGGYTF.

This clone was observed once. V and J are TRBV28 and TRBJ2-1; D is unclear. V lost 6 bases and J lost 1, with 10 bases in between. CDR3 length: 14 residues. Germline-derived CDR1 and CDR2 are MDHEN and SYDVKM. CDR3 bases: TGTGCCAGCAGACCCCCCGGATCCTACAATGAGCAGTTCTTC. Protein: CASRPPGSYNEQFF.

This rearrangement joins TRBV27 to TRBJ1-3, with D unclear. The germline V gene encodes CDR1 MNHEY and CDR2 SMNVEV (reference sequence). CDR3 size: 16 residues. V lost 5 bases and J 0 bases, leaving 14 bases between the germline ends. The CDR3 sequence is CASSPWSYSSGNTIYF. The CDR3 DNA sequence: TGTGCCAGCAGTCCCTGGAGTTACAGCTCTGGAAACACCATATATTTT.

This clone was recorded only once. The chain has TRBV27 and TRBJ1-4; a possible D gene is TRBD1 (5 bases). Trimming took 3 bases from V and 7 from J, leaving 9 bases between them. Germline V CDR1 and CDR2: MNHEY, SMNVEV (reference sequence). There are 13 residues in the CDR3. In nucleotides, the CDR3 is TGTGCCAGCAGTTTTCAGGGTGTTGAAAAACTGTTTTTT. It translates to CASSFQGVEKLFF.

The gene calls are TRBV2 and TRBJ1-5; 8 bases align to TRBD1. Germline CDR1 is SNHLY and CDR2 is FYNNEI. The length of the CDR3 is 16 residues. V was clipped by 1 base and J by 4 bases; unmatched bases: 6. CDR3 in amino acids: CASSEGFTGGNQPQHF. CDR3 sequence (DNA): TGTGCCAGCAGTGAAGGTTTTACAGGGGGAAATCAGCCCCAGCATTTT. Combining the CDR3 with reference TRBV2 and TRBJ1-5 gives the whole variable domain EPEVTQTPSHQVTQMGQEVILRCVPISNHLYFYWYRQILGQKVEFLVSFYNNEISEKSEIFDDQFSVERPDGSNFTLKIRSTKLEDSAMYFCASSEGFTGGNQPQHFGDGTRLSIL.